This entry concerns a single TCR beta chain. Profiled with immunoSEQ multiplex PCR; TCRdb holds only in-frame clones, not every one. The sample lists about 170,000 clones, about 89% occurring once. The data are from a study of blood T cell repertoires in COVID-19. Background on the study: PBMCs, B-cell-depleted T cells, or T cells were the source of the cDNA or gDNA that made up the material.

This CDR3 has 16 amino acids. Germline values: CDR1 KGHSH, CDR2 LQKENI. V gave up 3 bases and J gave up 0 bases; unmatched junction bases: 7. The J gene is TRBJ1-1, the V gene TRBV18, with 7 bases that match TRBD1. This clonotype originated in a woman aged 18 to 35 who had recovered from COVID-19. Sequencing was carried out using PBMCs or T cells enriched from blood (not recorded which). In DNA form, the CDR3 reads TGTGCCAGCTCACCTAAAACGGGACAGTTGAACACTGAAGCTTTCTTT. This codes for CASSPKTGQLNTEAFF.